One and the same sample provided the 20 T cell receptor beta chains below, sequenced in a study of T cells in localized non-small cell lung cancer. The table came from immunoSEQ multiplex PCR; TCRdb's copy has only in-frame clones and leaves some out. Among about 59,000 clones listed, approximately 90% were seen once. This specimen was peripheral blood, taken before any cancer treatment. Every receptor here comes from a man aged 35-75 years with stage I squamous cell lung carcinoma.

The genes are TRBV6-6 and TRBJ2-7; 7 nucleotides line up with TRBD1. The CDR3 has 14 amino acids. The junction had 7 bases not matched to a gene; V was cut back by 6 bases and J by 2 bases. Per germline, CDR1 MNHNY and CDR2 SVGAGI (reference sequence). The CDR3 loop is CASRRDRTTYEQYF. CDR3 in DNA: TGTGCCAGCAGGAGGGACAGAACTACCTACGAGCAGTACTTC.

This clone was counted once. The V call is TRBV15, the J call TRBJ2-2; 8 bases match TRBD1. Germline V CDR1 and CDR2: LNHNV, YYDKDF (reference sequence). The J segment lost 0 bases and the V segment lost 7 bases, leaving 7 bases of the junction unmatched. The CDR3 spans 16 residues. The DNA of the CDR3 is TGTGCCACCACTACGGACAGGGCCCCGAACACCGGGGAGCTGTTTTTT. As protein: CATTTDRAPNTGELFF.

This rearrangement joins TRBV19 to TRBJ2-1, with D possibly TRBD2 on 5 matching bases. The length of the CDR3 is 14 residues. V was cut by 5 bases and J by 8 bases, with 16 bases left in between. Looked up from germline, CDR1 is LNHDA and CDR2 is SQIVND (reference sequence). CDR3: CASSGRLGNDEQFF. Written as DNA, the CDR3 is TGTGCCAGTAGTGGGCGACTCGGGAATGATGAGCAGTTCTTC. Together with reference TRBV19 and TRBJ2-1, the CDR3 gives the full variable domain: DGGITQSPKYLFRKEGQNVTLSCEQNLNHDAMYWYRQDPGQGLRLIYYSQIVNDFQKGDIAEGYSVSREKKESFPLTVTSAQKNPTAFYLCASSGRLGNDEQFFGPGTRLTVL.

This chain joins TRBV7-9 and TRBJ2-1, with TRBD2 matching 15 bases. CDR1 is SEHNR and CDR2 is FQNEAQ in the germline V gene (reference sequence). This CDR3 comprises 17 residues. V lost 5 bases, J lost 10 bases, and 12 bases stayed unmatched. Here the CDR3 DNA reads TGTGCCAGCAGCGCCCCCGGGACTAGCGGGAGGATAAGCGAGCAGTTCTTC. Protein sequence: CASSAPGTSGRISEQFF.

The chain is built from TRBV27 and TRBJ2-7, with TRBD2 identical over 7 bases. This CDR3 has 16 amino acids. CDR1 MNHEY and CDR2 SMNVEV come from the germline V gene (reference sequence). V trimming: 5 bases; J trimming: 0 bases; junction bases outside the gene matches: 10. The CDR3 loop reads CASSPALAELSYEQYF. DNA for the CDR3: TGTGCCAGCAGTCCCGCCCTAGCGGAGCTCTCCTACGAGCAGTACTTC.

V gene TRBV19 combines with J gene TRBJ2-7; D uncertain. V was trimmed by 3 bases and J by 1 base, leaving 10 bases between them. Looked up from germline, CDR1 is LNHDA and CDR2 is SQIVND (reference sequence). This CDR3 has 14 amino acids. CDR3 in amino acids: CASSISHGSYEQYF. In DNA, the CDR3 is TGTGCCAGTAGTATTAGCCACGGTTCCTACGAGCAGTACTTC. The whole variable domain, remainder taken from reference TRBV19 and TRBJ2-7, is DGGITQSPKYLFRKEGQNVTLSCEQNLNHDAMYWYRQDPGQGLRLIYYSQIVNDFQKGDIAEGYSVSREKKESFPLTVTSAQKNPTAFYLCASSISHGSYEQYFGPGTRLTVT.

The chain joins TRBV7-3 to TRBJ2-1; unclear D gene. V lost 2 bases and J 7 bases, leaving 9 bases between the germline ends. CDR3 size: 13 residues. CDR1 and CDR2 (germline): SGHTA, FQGTGA. CDR3 region: CASSLQLGNEQFF. CDR3 nucleotides: TGTGCCAGCAGCTTACAGCTAGGGAATGAGCAGTTCTTC.

This clone was found a few times. The chain has TRBV7-3 and TRBJ2-3; D call uncertain. Germline CDR1 SGHTA, CDR2 FQGTGA. The V and J ends lost 3 bases and 8 bases respectively, with 12 bases between them. The CDR3 runs to 13 residues. The CDR3 spells CASSLGQHGTQYF. The CDR3 DNA follows: TGTGCCAGCAGCTTGGGCCAACACGGTACGCAGTATTTT.

Comment on this clone: An end of the junction differs from the germline gene, which may be a read error. The rearrangement uses TRBV19 and TRBJ1-5, with TRBD1 matching over 8 bases. Germline CDR1 is LNHDA and CDR2 is SQIVND (reference sequence). The CDR3 extends over 16 amino acids. CDR3 sequence: CATSINPPGGGPPQHF. CDR3 in DNA: TGTGCCACTAGTATAAACCCCCCAGGGGGCGGTCCGCCCCAGCATTTT.

This chain links TRBV27 with TRBJ1-5, with 9 nucleotides matching TRBD1. CDR1 and CDR2 from the germline V gene are MNHEY and SMNVEV (reference sequence). V gave up 4 bases and J gave up 3 bases; unmatched junction bases: 1. CDR3 length: 14 amino acids. CDR3 nucleotide sequence: TGTGCCAGCAGTTGGACAGGGGCCAATCAGCCCCAGCATTTT. It codes for CASSWTGANQPQHF.

V gene TRBV10-1 combines with J gene TRBJ1-2, with a tentative D call TRBD1 (6 bases). Germline V lookup: CDR1 WNHNN, CDR2 SYGVQD (reference sequence). V lost 10 bases to trimming and J lost 6 bases, with 12 bases between them. The CDR3 runs to 11 residues. CDR3 nucleotides: TGCGCCACTACCTACAGGGATGGCTACACCTTC. As protein: CATTYRDGYTF.

J is TRBJ2-5 and V is TRBV7-2, with D perhaps TRBD1 (7 bases). The length of the CDR3 is 13 residues. The V gene lost 3 bases and the J gene lost 4 bases, with 9 bases spanning the gap. Germline V CDR1 and CDR2: SGHTA, FQGNSA. CDR3 loop: CASSFQGGETQYF. CDR3 bases: TGTGCCAGCAGCTTTCAGGGGGGAGAGACCCAGTACTTC.

The rearrangement uses TRBV20-1 and TRBJ2-5, with D hard to call. Per germline, CDR1 DFQATT and CDR2 SNEGSKA (reference sequence). CDR3 size: 11 residues. Trimming removed 0 bases from V and 5 bases from J, with 4 bases in between. CDR3 in amino acids: CSAREGETQYF. The CDR3 coding sequence is TGCAGTGCTAGAGAGGGGGAGACCCAGTACTTC.

The CDR3, as DNA: TGCGCCAGCAGCCAACAAGACTTCTCCTACGAGCAGTACTTC. This encodes CASSQQDFSYEQYF. This rearrangement joins TRBV4-1 to TRBJ2-7; unclear D gene. Per the germline V gene, CDR1 is MGHRA and CDR2 is YSYEKL. The CDR3 covers 14 residues. V dropped 2 bases and J dropped 0 bases, with 8 bases sitting between them.

This clone has only one observation. The gene calls are TRBV6-5 and TRBJ1-3; no clear D gene. The CDR3 runs to 16 residues. Trimming cost V 0 bases and J 0 bases, with 9 bases left between them. Germline CDR1 reads MNHEY; CDR2 reads SVGAGI. The CDR3 bases are TGTGCCAGCAGTTACTCGCGGGATCTCTCTGGAAACACCATATATTTT. Protein: CASSYSRDLSGNTIYF.

V gene TRBV7-9 combines with J gene TRBJ1-5, with D perhaps matching TRBD1 (6 bases). The CDR3 has 13 residues. The germline V gene encodes CDR1 SEHNR and CDR2 FQNEAQ (reference sequence). The ends were cut back, 1 base at V and 8 bases at J, with 9 bases in the middle. The CDR3 coding sequence is TGTGCCAGCAGCTTAGGGGGGCCGGAGCCCCAGCATTTT. Translated: CASSLGGPEPQHF.

The chain couples TRBV19 to TRBJ1-5; TRBD1 agrees at 10 bases. Germline V gives CDR1 LNHDA, CDR2 SQIVND (reference sequence). Losses at the gene ends were 6 bases for V and 3 bases for J; bases not matched to a gene: 11. The CDR3 length is 17 residues. The CDR3, as DNA: TGTGCCAGTAGCTTCTGGGCGGGACAGGGGACCAATCAGCCCCAGCATTTT. Protein: CASSFWAGQGTNQPQHF. The complete variable domain, with remaining parts taken from reference TRBV19 and TRBJ1-5, reads DGGITQSPKYLFRKEGQNVTLSCEQNLNHDAMYWYRQDPGQGLRLIYYSQIVNDFQKGDIAEGYSVSREKKESFPLTVTSAQKNPTAFYLCASSFWAGQGTNQPQHFGDGTRLSIL.

The V gene is TRBV6-5, the J gene TRBJ1-2; D ambiguous. The CDR3 loop spans 14 amino acids. Germline lookup yields CDR1 MNHEY and CDR2 SVGAGI. Trimming cost V 5 bases and J 5 bases, with 15 bases left between them. CDR3 in amino acids: CASSEPDGLYGYTF. The CDR3 DNA is TGTGCCAGCAGTGAACCTGACGGCCTATATGGCTACACCTTC.

The rearrangement joins TRBV7-3 to TRBJ2-2; D not certain. The CDR3 sequence is 13 residues long. Looked up from germline, CDR1 is SGHTA and CDR2 is FQGTGA. The V end was cut by 3 bases, the J end by 3 bases, with 5 bases between. In DNA, the CDR3 is TGTGCCAGCAGCTTCCAGTACACCGGGGAGCTGTTTTTT. Translation: CASSFQYTGELFF.

The chain is built from TRBV4-2 and TRBJ2-7, with 13 bases that match TRBD2. The germline V gene encodes CDR1 LGHNA and CDR2 YNFKEQ. Germline trimming cut 3 bases from V and 3 bases from J; bases unmatched to any gene: 8. The CDR3 loop spans 17 amino acids. This CDR3 is CASSQARTSGSVYEQYF. CDR3 DNA: TGTGCCAGCAGCCAGGCTAGGACTAGCGGGAGTGTCTACGAGCAGTACTTC.